These 14 T cell receptor beta chains were sequenced from one sample in a study of control samples from healthy donors and cancer patients (TCRdb year 2020). The method behind the library was the immunoSEQ multiplex PCR assay. The table comes from immuneACCESS by way of TCRdb, which keeps in-frame sequences with V and J called. Part of the clones is missing from these tables; in studies checked, under half for an unresolved V gene and the rest for unknown reasons. The sample records about 190,000 clones, 90% to 95% of which are singletons. The ten largest clones capture roughly 1.5% of the sample. The sequenced sample was blood. The receptor set was obtained from a man younger than 30 in good health.

The chain couples TRBV12-5 to TRBJ1-5, with 7 nucleotides matching TRBD1. The V segment lost 5 bases and the J segment 1 base; nucleotides outside the gene matches: 5. The CDR3 totals 15 residues. Germline values: CDR1 LGHNT, CDR2 FRNRAP. The CDR3 is CASGRGQPSNQPQHF. CDR3 nucleotides: TGTGCTAGTGGTCGGGGACAGCCCAGCAATCAGCCCCAGCATTTT.

V and J are TRBV19 and TRBJ1-2; 7 bases line up with TRBD1. J lost 4 bases, V lost 6 bases, and 8 bases had no gene match. This CDR3 is 14 amino acids long. Germline V gives CDR1 LNHDA, CDR2 SQIVND (reference sequence). The CDR3 nucleotides are TGTGCCAGTAGCCGAGGACAGGTTGGCTATGGCTACACCTTC. It codes for CASSRGQVGYGYTF.

This clone was picked up one time. The V gene is TRBV15, the J gene TRBJ2-3; TRBD1 is a possible D gene (6 bases). From germline, CDR1 is LNHNV and CDR2 YYDKDF (reference sequence). The CDR3 has 15 residues. V was trimmed by 5 bases and J by 3 bases, leaving 15 bases between them. The CDR3 coding sequence is TGTGCCACCAGCGGGGGCAGGGAGAGGACAGATACGCAGTATTTT. Translation gives CATSGGRERTDTQYF.

This clone was recorded once. The chain uses TRBV11-3 and TRBJ2-1; 13 bases fit TRBD2. The CDR3 loop spans 17 amino acids. Per the germline V gene, CDR1 is SGHNT and CDR2 is YENEEA. With V trimmed by 3 bases and J by 4 bases, 6 bases remained unmatched. The chain's CDR3 is CASSLTGTSGAYNEQFF. CDR3 nucleotide sequence: TGTGCCAGCAGCTTGACCGGGACTAGCGGGGCTTACAATGAGCAGTTCTTC.

The chain is built from TRBV5-6 and TRBJ1-1; the D gene is possibly TRBD1 (5 bases). This CDR3 region has 14 residues. V lost 3 bases to trimming and J lost 6 bases, with 15 bases between them. CDR1 and CDR2 (germline): SGHDT, YYEEEE. CDR3 in amino acids: CASSSYAGGAEAFF. The DNA for the CDR3 is TGTGCCAGCAGCTCATACGCGGGGGGAGCTGAAGCTTTCTTT.

The CDR3 nucleotides read TGTGCCAGCAGCCAAGGTGCCCTAACAGATACGCAGTATTTT. This encodes CASSQGALTDTQYF. The genes are TRBV3-1 (or the pseudogene TRBV3-2) and TRBJ2-3, with D unclear. Germline CDR1 and CDR2: LGHDT and YNNKEL (reference sequence). The CDR3 covers 14 residues. The V and J ends lost 1 base and 3 bases respectively, with 8 bases between them.

V gene TRBV10-2 combines with J gene TRBJ1-1; D is unresolved. V gave up 0 bases and J gave up 7 bases, with 6 bases separating them. Germline CDR1 reads WSHSY; CDR2 reads SAAADI. CDR3 length equals 12 residues. CDR3 bases: TGCGCCAGCAGTGAGTCGTACGTTGAAGCTTTCTTT. It codes for CASSESYVEAFF.

The sample holds one count of this clone. This chain joins TRBV2 and TRBJ1-1; 11 positions match TRBD1. CDR1 and CDR2 (germline): SNHLY, FYNNEI. J lost 8 bases, V lost 4 bases, and 0 bases had no gene match. This CDR3 has 12 residues. The CDR3 nucleotides are TGTGCCAGCAGTGGGGACAGGGGGGAAGCTTTCTTT. Its protein is CASSGDRGEAFF. The entire variable domain, with the rest obtained from reference TRBV2 and TRBJ1-1, is as follows: EPEVTQTPSHQVTQMGQEVILRCVPISNHLYFYWYRQILGQKVEFLVSFYNNEISEKSEIFDDQFSVERPDGSNFTLKIRSTKLEDSAMYFCASSGDRGEAFFGQGTRLTVV.

The V and J genes are TRBV2 and TRBJ1-2; D is perhaps TRBD1 (6 bases). The V end was cut by 9 bases, the J end by 8 bases, with 19 bases between. The CDR3 consists of 13 residues. Germline V CDR1 and CDR2: SNHLY, FYNNEI. In DNA, the CDR3 is TGTGCCAGTCGGGGGTCAGGGGTTGGAGGCTACACCTTC. Protein product: CASRGSGVGGYTF.

This clone showed up just once. Other nucleotide sequences in the sample specify the same CDR3. The chain uses TRBV10-3 and TRBJ1-5, with D possibly matching TRBD1 (6 bases). This CDR3 contains 16 residues. Germline V gene data show CDR1 as ENHRY and CDR2 as SYGVKD. The V end lost 5 bases, the J end lost 1 base, and 15 bases lay between the germline ends. The DNA for the CDR3 is TGTGCCATCAGTCCAGAGGGGGGCCCCAGCAATCAGCCCCAGCATTTT. Translating it yields CAISPEGGPSNQPQHF.

This clone was picked up one time. The chain has TRBV5-1 and TRBJ2-5, with D unresolved. The germline V and J ends were trimmed by 0 bases and 5 bases, with 5 bases remaining between them. From germline, CDR1 is SGHRS and CDR2 YFSETQ. CDR3 size: 12 residues. The CDR3 sequence is CASSLAGETQYF. The CDR3 DNA reads as TGCGCCAGCAGCTTGGCCGGCGAGACCCAGTACTTC.

This chain joins TRBV14 and TRBJ1-4; unclear D gene. V was pared by 4 bases and J by 8 bases, with 11 bases between. Germline CDR1 SGHDN, CDR2 FVKESK. This CDR3 is built from 13 residues. The CDR3 sequence is CASSRTRYEKLFF. CDR3 nucleotides: TGTGCCAGCAGCCGGACTCGATACGAAAAACTGTTTTTT.

The V call is TRBV27, the J call TRBJ1-2; 8 bases fit TRBD1. CDR1 is MNHEY, CDR2 SMNVEV, per germline (reference sequence). V dropped 5 bases and J dropped 8; count of bases not matched to a gene: 7. This CDR3 is 13 amino acids long. The CDR3 region is CASSKGQVSGYTF. CDR3 DNA sequence: TGTGCCAGCAGTAAGGGACAGGTCTCGGGCTACACCTTC.

This rearrangement joins TRBV6-5 to TRBJ2-4; TRBD1 aligns across 10 bases. The germline CDR1 and CDR2 sequences are MNHEY and SVGAGI. The length of the CDR3 is 15 residues. Trimming took 6 bases from V and 8 from J; bases not matched to a gene: 10. CDR3: CASRKTGGMGDIQYF. Here the CDR3 DNA reads TGTGCCAGCAGAAAGACAGGGGGCATGGGGGACATTCAGTACTTC.